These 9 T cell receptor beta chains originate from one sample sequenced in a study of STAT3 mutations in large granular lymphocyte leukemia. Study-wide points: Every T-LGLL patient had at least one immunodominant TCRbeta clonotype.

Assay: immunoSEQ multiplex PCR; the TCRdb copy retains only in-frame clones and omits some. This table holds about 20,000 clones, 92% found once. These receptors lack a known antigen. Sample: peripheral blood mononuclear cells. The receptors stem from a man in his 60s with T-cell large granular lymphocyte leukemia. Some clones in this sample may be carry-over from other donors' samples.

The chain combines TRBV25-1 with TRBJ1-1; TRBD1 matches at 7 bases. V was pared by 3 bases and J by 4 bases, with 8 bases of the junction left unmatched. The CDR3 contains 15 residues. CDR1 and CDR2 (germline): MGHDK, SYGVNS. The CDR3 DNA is TGTGCCAGCAGTGACCTAAGGACAGGAGGCACTGAAGCTTTCTTT. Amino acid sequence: CASSDLRTGGTEAFF.

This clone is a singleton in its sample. In DNA form, the CDR3 reads TGCGCCAGCAGCCAAGCACGTGGGGGTGGCACCGGGGAGCTGTTTTTT. Its translation: CASSQARGGGTGELFF. The chain carries TRBV4-1 and TRBJ2-2; D possibly uses TRBD1 or TRBD2 (5 bases each). Germline CDR1 is MGHRA and CDR2 is YSYEKL. The ends were cut back, 1 base at V and 4 bases at J, with 13 bases in the middle. This CDR3 is 16 amino acids long.

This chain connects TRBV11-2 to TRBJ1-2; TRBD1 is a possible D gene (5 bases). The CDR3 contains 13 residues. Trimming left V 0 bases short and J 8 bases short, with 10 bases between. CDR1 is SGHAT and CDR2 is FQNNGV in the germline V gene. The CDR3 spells CASSLDGTAGYTF. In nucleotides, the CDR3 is TGTGCCAGCAGCTTAGATGGGACCGCGGGCTACACCTTC.

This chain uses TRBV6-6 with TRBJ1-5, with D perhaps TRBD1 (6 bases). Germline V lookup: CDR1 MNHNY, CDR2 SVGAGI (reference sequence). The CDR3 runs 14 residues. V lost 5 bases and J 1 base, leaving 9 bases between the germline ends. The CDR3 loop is CASSGGGSNQPQHF. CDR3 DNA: TGTGCCAGCAGTGGAGGGGGAAGCAATCAGCCCCAGCATTTT.

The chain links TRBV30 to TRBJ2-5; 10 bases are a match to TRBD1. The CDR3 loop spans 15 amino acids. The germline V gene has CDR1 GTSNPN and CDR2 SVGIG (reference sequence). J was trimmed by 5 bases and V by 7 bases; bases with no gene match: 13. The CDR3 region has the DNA TGTGCCTACAGCAGGGACAGGGGACTTCGGGAGACCCAGTACTTC. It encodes CAYSRDRGLRETQYF.

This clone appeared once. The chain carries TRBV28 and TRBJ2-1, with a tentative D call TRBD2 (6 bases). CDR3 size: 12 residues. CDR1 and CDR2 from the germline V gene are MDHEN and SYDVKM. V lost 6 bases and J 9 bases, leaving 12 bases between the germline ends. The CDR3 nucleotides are TGTGCCAGCAGACGACTAGTTGGTGAGCAGTTCTTC. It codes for CASRRLVGEQFF.

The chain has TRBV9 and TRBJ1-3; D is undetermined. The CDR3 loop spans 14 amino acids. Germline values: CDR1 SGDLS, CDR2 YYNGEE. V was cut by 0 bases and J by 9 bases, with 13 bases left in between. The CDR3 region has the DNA TGTGCCAGCAGCGTAGGGGCAGGTATCGGCACCATATATTTT. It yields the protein CASSVGAGIGTIYF.

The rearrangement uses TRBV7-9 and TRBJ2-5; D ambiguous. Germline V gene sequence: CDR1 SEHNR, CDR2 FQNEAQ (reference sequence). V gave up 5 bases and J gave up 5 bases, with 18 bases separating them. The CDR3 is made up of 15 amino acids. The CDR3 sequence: CASSPGPALGETQYF. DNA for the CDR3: TGTGCCAGCAGCCCCGGACCGGCGTTGGGGGAGACCCAGTACTTC.

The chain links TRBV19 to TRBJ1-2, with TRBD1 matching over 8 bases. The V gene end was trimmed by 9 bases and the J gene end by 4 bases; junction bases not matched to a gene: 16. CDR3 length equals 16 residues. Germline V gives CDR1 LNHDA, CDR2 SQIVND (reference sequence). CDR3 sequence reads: CASALTGAGKSYGYTF. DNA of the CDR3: TGTGCCAGCGCCTTGACAGGGGCCGGAAAAAGCTATGGCTACACCTTC.